This T cell receptor (beta chain) was documented in a study of long-term antiretroviral therapy in people with HIV (dated 2022 in TCRdb). Regarding the complete study: The earliest samples were collected approximately a decade before the 2015 WHO recommendation for immediate ART, a period when ART was typically delayed until CD4 counts fell. A retrospective serial study tested whether ART initiation and durable HIV suppression were associated with changes in peripheral blood TRB repertoire composition and diversity. A total of 150 to 200 cryopreserved PBMC samples were contributed to the cohort by 30 adults with confirmed HIV infection, with samples collected serially over a mean of approximately 6 years (range 1-12). About 40% of the 30 participants with HIV were female. Test extractions of a monoclonal T-cell line alongside 30 or so polyclonal samples showed no cross-contamination during QIAcube processing.

Inclusion was restricted to participants for whom at least one PBMC sample before ART initiation and at least two post-ART samples were available. All participants with HIV were treated in the United States of America. Before DNA extraction, cryopreserved samples containing roughly 1-10 million PBMC were thawed and washed. At the time of the earliest PBMC sample, participants with HIV were aged between roughly 20 and 55 years. PBMC samples were contributed by each participant from 1-4 timepoints before ART initiation and 2-8 timepoints after ART initiation, with a median of 7 samples. Serial HIV viral load, CD4+ T-cell count, ART history and demographic data were obtained for every participant. A Qiagen kit on a QIAcube was used to extract genomic DNA from unsorted PBMC, with samples processed in batches of 12. The paper as a whole reports these results and caveats: No data were available on ART adherence, viral resistance or therapy changes, limiting inferences about post-ART repertoire changes. Because pre-ART samples had limited cell numbers, unsorted PBMC were profiled rather than sorted CD4+ and CD8+ T cells. Starting ART was linked to a significant rise in TRB diversity, yet even after long-term ART the diversity remained significantly lower than in transplant donor controls. Because PBMC availability was limited, only the TCR beta chain was sequenced, with no alpha chain pairing. The samples span the years 2004 to 2017, and the ART regimens used at that time may not be as effective as current regimens. At every time point, the repertoire was dominated by expanded TRB clones first identified before ART initiation, although this dominance fluctuated and, in many PLHIV, declined after ART. Narrower CDR3 length ranges were observed in HIV repertoires than in controls, and an antigen-experienced repertoire with only a slight naive shift after ART was suggested by the network structure.

The immunoSEQ hsTCRB v3.0 assay was used at survey level resolution to sequence the TRB variable region. A depth of about 35,000-55,000 T-cell genomes per sample was targeted for TRB sequencing. An Illumina MiSeq with a v3 150-cycle kit was used to sequence the pooled TRB libraries. The study's own analysis went as follows. Repertoire analysis ran in R within a reproducible Nextflow workflow covering QC, data transformation and analysis. LymphoSeq2, an R package for AIRR-Seq data exploration, was used to implement custom analyses. Several samples that produced fewer than 5000 total TRB sequences were removed, so 150 to 200 HIV repertoires were analyzed. Among the approximately 180 retained HIV repertoires, some 60 were collected before ART initiation and over 120 were collected after ART initiation. Each repertoire was downsampled to 5000 TRB nucleotide sequences, and summary statistics were averaged across 100 downsampling iterations. Only TRB sequences with CDR3 regions of at least seven amino acids were retained for analysis. Two measures captured diversity: a Shannon entropy-derived clonality score and the Gini coefficient. In repertoire networks, the top 5000 CDR3 amino acid sequences were linked whenever an edit distance of one separated two sequences. Antigen specificity groups and MHC restriction were predicted for TRB CDR3 amino acid sequences with GLIPH2. To flag known CMV, EBV, HIV or tissue antigen associations, CDR3 amino acid sequences were matched against VDJdb and McPAS-TCR. Pre-ART, post-ART and control groups were compared with Wilcoxon signed-rank tests and Holm-Bonferroni correction. The clones in this table, taken by TCRdb from immuneACCESS, are in-frame only. Not every clone is retained; where verified, under half of the shortfall comes from an unresolved V gene, and the cause of the rest is unknown. V, J and clone size are taken as reported in that table, and D and trimming were inferred from the DNA itself. This sample gives more than 15,000 clones in total; 78% of them show up just once. The biggest ten clones account for 7% to 8.5% of the sample.

The CDR3 runs 16 amino acids, cysteine and phenylalanine included. Here the CDR3 DNA is all that survives: 48 bases in frame from base 1. As to this clone: There is no known antigen for this receptor. No base-level quality is on record; no much larger clone is a single base apart.

The TCR originated in a woman between 35 and 50 years old with HIV. Sequenced material: unsorted PBMCs, taken at the start of antiretroviral therapy, before treatment. The chain is made from TRBV21-1 and TRBJ2-2; the table gives TRBD1 as D, unverified against the DNA. TRBV21-1 is classified as a pseudogene. The nucleotide sequence reads as follows: TGTGCCAGCAGCCACTCCGAAGGGGCGAACACCGGGGAGCTGTTTTTT. This encodes CASSHSEGANTGELFF.